This T cell receptor beta chain was found in a study of T cell repertoires in cytomegalovirus infection. Study-wide findings and caveats: Cumulative public TCR beta family frequency identified carriers of CMV plus the relevant HLA.

With respect to this clonotype: The antigen is unknown.

This CDR3 comprises 15 residues. The V end was cut by 4 bases, the J end by 6 bases, with 18 bases between. In germline, CDR1 is MNHEY, CDR2 SMNVEV (reference sequence). TCRdb passed the reads through MiXCR, listing each CDR3 protein once. This table holds approximately 750,000 distinct CDR3 sequences, 35% found once. The receptor's source is a human donor in good health (CMV status not recorded). Some clones in this sample may be carry-over from other donors' samples. The chain links TRBV27 to TRBJ1-2; D might be TRBD1 (5 bases). Sample: PBMCs. DNA of the CDR3: TGTGCCAGCAGTTCCCATCGGGGGAGAATGGATGGCTACACCTTC. Translation: CASSSHRGRMDGYTF.